The T cell receptor (beta chain) described here comes from a study of T cell clonality in common variable immunodeficiency. J lost 2 bases, V lost 5 bases, and 5 bases had no gene match. Germline V gene data show CDR1 as SGHDN and CDR2 as FVKESK. This CDR3 is 15 amino acids long. Findings and caveats of the study: Fewer deletions and N-nucleotide insertions were reportedly seen in common variable immunodeficiency TCR beta sequences.

Most patients and controls had Caucasian heritage. Assay: immunoSEQ multiplex PCR; the TCRdb copy retains only in-frame clones and omits some. The counts give 30,000 to 40,000 clones, none of them seen only once; about 9.9% is held by the top ten. This clone has ten or more counts. Its antigen remains unidentified. The CDR3 end is not reached by the read, which stops 3 residues before it; the germline J gene fills it in. The rearrangement uses TRBV14 and TRBJ2-3; 9 nucleotides agree with TRBD2. Sequencing used peripheral blood mononuclear cells. The source of this sequence is a person aged 18-69 years in good health. The DNA read from the CDR3 is TGTGCCAGCAGCTTTAGCGGGAGCAACACAGATACG. Amino acid sequence: CASSFSGSNTDT. The complete CDR3 protein is CASSFSGSNTDTQYF.